This T cell receptor beta chain appears in the sequencing data of a study of tumor-infiltrating lymphocytes in primary liver carcinoma. This clonotype was recorded once. Germline CDR1 SEHNR, CDR2 FQNEAQ (reference sequence). CDR3 size: 19 residues. The trim removed 5 bases at V and 1 base at J, leaving 16 bases unmatched. The investigators made TCR beta cDNA from around 540 ng total RNA, using a constant-region primer. Slightly modified ARM-PCR served as the procedure for the TCR beta libraries. These libraries came from three rounds of nested multiplex PCR. Investigators reported that the first two PCR rounds, at roughly 11 cycles each, used TRBV1-TRBV30 forward primers with a C-beta reverse primer. One entry per CDR3 protein results from TCRdb running MiXCR on the multiplex PCR reads. The table lists 330,000 or so distinct CDR3 sequences, around three fifths of them singletons. RNA was extracted from whole blood without cell sorting, alongside germline DNA. Sampling before surgery obtained about 3.9 milliliters of peripheral blood.

Material for sequencing was peripheral blood. The gene calls are TRBV7-9 and TRBJ2-1, with 8 bases fitting TRBD2. This receptor was identified in a man in his forties with primary liver carcinoma and hepatitis B virus infection. In DNA, the CDR3 is TGTGCCAGCAGCCCAGGGACTAGAGGGAGGGCCGGGTCCTACAATGAGCAGTTCTTC. Translation gives CASSPGTRGRAGSYNEQFF.